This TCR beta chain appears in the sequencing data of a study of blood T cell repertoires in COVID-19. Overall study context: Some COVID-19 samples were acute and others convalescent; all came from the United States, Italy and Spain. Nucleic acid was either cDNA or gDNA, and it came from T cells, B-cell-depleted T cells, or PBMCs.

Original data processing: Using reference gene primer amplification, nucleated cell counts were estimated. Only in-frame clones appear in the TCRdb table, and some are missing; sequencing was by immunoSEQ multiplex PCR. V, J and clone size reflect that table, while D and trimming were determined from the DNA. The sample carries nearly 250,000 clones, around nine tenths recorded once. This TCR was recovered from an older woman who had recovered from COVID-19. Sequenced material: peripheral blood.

CDR3 protein: CASSLVMTGDTDTQYF. CDR3 bases: TGCGCCAGCAGCTTGGTTATGACAGGGGATACAGATACGCAGTATTTT. The rearrangement uses TRBV5-1 and TRBJ2-3; 8 positions agree with TRBD1. The CDR3 spans 16 residues. Germline V lookup: CDR1 SGHRS, CDR2 YFSETQ. V gave up 0 bases and J gave up 3 bases; unmatched junction bases: 6.